This section outlines one TCR beta chain sequence together with its context. These data come from a study of technical replicates of blood from a handful of donors. Method: immunoSEQ multiplex PCR; TCRdb's copy keeps in-frame clones and lacks some. This repertoire shows tens of thousands of clones, approximately 94% found once; its top ten account for more than 0.2%. Germline trimming cut 6 bases from V and 2 bases from J; bases unmatched to any gene: 9. The CDR3 sequence is 15 residues long. The germline gives CDR1 SNHLY, CDR2 FYNNEI. Sequencing was done on a sample of T cells isolated from PBMCs. This TCR came from a human donor in good health. The J gene is TRBJ1-2, the V gene TRBV2, with 7 bases aligning to TRBD1. The CDR3 DNA sequence: TGTGCCAGCAGCCCGGGACAGAGGACCAACTATGGCTACACCTTC. Translated: CASSPGQRTNYGYTF.